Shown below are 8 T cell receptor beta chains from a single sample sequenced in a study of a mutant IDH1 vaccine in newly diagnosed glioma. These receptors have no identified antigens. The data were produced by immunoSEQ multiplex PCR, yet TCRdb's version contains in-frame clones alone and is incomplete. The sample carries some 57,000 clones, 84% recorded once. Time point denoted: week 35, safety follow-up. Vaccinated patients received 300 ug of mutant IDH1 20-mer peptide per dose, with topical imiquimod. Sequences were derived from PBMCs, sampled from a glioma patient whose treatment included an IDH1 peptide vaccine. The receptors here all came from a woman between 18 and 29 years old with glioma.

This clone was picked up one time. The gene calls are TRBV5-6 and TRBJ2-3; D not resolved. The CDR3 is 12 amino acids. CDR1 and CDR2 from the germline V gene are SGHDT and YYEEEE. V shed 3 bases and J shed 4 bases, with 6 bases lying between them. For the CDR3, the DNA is TGTGCCAGCAGCTCGACCTCAGATACGCAGTATTTT. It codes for CASSSTSDTQYF.

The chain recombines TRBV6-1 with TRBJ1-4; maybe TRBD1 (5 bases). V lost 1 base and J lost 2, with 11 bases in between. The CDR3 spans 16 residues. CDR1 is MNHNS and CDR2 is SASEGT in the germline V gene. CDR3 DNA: TGTGCCAGCAGTGAAGAACTCCCAGGGACTAATGAAAAACTGTTTTTT. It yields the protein CASSEELPGTNEKLFF.

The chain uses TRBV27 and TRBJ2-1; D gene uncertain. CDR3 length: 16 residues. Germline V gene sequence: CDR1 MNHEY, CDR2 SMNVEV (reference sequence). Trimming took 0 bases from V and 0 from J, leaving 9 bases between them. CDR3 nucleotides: TGTGCCAGCAGTTTATCGATAATTCCCTCCTACAATGAGCAGTTCTTC. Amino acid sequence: CASSLSIIPSYNEQFF.

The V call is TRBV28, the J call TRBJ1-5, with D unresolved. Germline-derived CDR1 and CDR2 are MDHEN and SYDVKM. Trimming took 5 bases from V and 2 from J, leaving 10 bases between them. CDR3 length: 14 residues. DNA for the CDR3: TGTGCCAGCAGTCCTGGGCAACGCAATCAGCCCCAGCATTTT. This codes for CASSPGQRNQPQHF.

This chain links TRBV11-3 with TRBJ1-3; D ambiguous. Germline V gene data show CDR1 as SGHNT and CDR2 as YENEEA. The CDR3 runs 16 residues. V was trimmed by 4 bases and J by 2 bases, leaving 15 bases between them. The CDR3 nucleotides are TGTGCCAGCAGCTCCCTAACGATCGGGGCTGGAAACACCATATATTTT. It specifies CASSSLTIGAGNTIYF.

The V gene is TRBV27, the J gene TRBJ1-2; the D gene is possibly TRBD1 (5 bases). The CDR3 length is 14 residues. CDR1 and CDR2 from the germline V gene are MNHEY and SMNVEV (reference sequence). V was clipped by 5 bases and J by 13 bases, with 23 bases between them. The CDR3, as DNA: TGTGCCAGCAGTAATAGGGGCCGGGGAGGGCTCCTCACCTTC. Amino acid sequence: CASSNRGRGGLLTF.

The CDR3 DNA follows: TGTGCCAGCAGCTCCCTGCTGGCCAAAAACATTCAGTACTTC. Its translation: CASSSLLAKNIQYF. This chain connects TRBV5-6 to TRBJ2-4; D unclear. Germline loops: CDR1 SGHDT, CDR2 YYEEEE. This CDR3 region has 14 residues. The V gene lost 3 bases and the J gene lost 1 base, with 8 bases spanning the gap. Combining the CDR3 with reference TRBV5-6 and TRBJ2-4 gives the whole variable domain DAGVTQSPTHLIKTRGQQVTLRCSPKSGHDTVSWYQQALGQGPQFIFQYYEEEERQRGNFPDRFSGHQFPNYSSELNVNALLLGDSALYLCASSSLLAKNIQYFGAGTRLSVL.

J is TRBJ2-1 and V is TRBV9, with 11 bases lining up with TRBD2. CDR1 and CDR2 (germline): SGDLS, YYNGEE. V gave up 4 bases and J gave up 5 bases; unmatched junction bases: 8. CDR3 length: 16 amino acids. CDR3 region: CASSLRGTSGNNEQFF. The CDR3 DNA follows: TGTGCCAGCAGCTTAAGGGGGACTAGCGGAAACAATGAGCAGTTCTTC.